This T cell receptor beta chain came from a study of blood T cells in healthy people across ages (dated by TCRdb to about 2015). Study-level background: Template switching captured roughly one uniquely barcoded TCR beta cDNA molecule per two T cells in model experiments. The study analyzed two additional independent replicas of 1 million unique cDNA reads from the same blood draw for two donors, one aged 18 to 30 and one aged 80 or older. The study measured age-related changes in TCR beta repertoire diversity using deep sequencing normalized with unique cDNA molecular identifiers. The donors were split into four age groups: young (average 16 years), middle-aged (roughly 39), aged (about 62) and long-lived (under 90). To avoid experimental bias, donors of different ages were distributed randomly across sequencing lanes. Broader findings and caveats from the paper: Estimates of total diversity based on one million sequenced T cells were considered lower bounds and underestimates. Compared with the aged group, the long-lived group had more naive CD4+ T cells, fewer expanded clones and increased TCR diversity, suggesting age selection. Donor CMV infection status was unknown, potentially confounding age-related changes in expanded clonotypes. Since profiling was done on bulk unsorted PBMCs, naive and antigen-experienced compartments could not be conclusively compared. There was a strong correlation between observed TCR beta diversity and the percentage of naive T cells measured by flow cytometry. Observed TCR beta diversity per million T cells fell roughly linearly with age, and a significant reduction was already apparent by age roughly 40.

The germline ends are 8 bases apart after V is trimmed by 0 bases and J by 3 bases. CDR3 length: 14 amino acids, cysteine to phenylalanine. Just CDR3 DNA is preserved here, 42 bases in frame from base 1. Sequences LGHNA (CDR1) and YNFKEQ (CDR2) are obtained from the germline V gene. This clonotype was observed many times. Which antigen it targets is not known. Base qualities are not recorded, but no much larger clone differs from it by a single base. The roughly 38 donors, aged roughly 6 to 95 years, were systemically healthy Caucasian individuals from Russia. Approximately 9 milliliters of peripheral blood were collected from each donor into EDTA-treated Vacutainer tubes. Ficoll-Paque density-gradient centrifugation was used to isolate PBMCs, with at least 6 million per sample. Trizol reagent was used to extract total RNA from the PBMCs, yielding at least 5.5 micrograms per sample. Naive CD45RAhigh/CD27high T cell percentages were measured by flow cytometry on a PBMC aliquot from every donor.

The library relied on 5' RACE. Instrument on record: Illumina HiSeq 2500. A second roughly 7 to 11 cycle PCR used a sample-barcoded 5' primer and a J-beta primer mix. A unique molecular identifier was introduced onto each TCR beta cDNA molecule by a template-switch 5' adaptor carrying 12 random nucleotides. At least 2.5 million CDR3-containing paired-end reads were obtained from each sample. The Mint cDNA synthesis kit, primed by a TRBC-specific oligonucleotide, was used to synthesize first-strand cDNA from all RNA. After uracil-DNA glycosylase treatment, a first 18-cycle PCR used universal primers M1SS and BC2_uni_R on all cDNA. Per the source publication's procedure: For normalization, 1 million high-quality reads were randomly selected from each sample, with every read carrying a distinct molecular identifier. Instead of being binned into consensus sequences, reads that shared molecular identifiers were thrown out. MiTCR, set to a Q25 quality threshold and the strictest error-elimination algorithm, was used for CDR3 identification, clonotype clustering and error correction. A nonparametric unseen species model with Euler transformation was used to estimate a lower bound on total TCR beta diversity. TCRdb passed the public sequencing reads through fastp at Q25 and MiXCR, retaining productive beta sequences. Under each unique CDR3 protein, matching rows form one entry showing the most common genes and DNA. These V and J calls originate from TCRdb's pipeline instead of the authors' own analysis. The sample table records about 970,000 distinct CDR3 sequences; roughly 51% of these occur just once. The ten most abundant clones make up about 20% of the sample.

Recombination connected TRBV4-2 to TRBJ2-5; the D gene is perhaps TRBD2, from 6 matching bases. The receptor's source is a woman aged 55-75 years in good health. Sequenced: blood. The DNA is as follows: TGTGCCAGCAGCCAAGATTGGGGGGAAGAGACCCAGTACTTC. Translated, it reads CASSQDWGEETQYF.